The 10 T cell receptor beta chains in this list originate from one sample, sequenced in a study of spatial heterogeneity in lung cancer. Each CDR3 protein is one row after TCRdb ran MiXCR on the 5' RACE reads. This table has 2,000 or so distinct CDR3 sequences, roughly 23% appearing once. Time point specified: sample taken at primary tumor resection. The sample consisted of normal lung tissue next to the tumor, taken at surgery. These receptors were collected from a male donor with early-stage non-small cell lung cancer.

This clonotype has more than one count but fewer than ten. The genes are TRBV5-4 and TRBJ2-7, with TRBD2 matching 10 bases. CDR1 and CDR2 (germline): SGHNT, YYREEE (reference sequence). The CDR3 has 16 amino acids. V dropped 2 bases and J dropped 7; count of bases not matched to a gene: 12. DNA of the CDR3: TGTGCCAGCAGCTTCAAGACTAGCGGGTGGCTCCTGGAGCAGTACTTC. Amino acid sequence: CASSFKTSGWLLEQYF. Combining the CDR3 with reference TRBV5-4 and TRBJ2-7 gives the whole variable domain ETGVTQSPTHLIKTRGQQVTLRCSSQSGHNTVSWYQQALGQGPQFIFQYYREEENGRGNFPPRFSGLQFPNYSSELNVNALELDDSALYLCASSFKTSGWLLEQYFGPGTRLTVT.

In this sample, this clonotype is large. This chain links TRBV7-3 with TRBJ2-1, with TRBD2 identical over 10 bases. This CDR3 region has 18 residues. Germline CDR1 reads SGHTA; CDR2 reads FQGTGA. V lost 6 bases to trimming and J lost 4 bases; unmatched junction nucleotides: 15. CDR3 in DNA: TGTGCCAGCAGGATAACTAGCGGGGACCCGAGGGATTACAATGAGCAGTTCTTC. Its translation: CASRITSGDPRDYNEQFF.

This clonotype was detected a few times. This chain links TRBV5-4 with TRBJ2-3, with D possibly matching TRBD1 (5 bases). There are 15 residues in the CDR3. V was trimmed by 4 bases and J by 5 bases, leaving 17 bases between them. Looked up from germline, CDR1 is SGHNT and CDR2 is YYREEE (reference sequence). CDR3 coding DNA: TGTGCCAGCAGCCAGTCAGGGCAGTTGGGAGATACGCAGTATTTT. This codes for CASSQSGQLGDTQYF.

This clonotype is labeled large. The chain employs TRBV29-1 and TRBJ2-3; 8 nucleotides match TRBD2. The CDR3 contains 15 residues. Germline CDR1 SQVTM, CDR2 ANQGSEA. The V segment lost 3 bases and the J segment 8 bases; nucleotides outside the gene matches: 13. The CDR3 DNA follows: TGCAGCGTTGATTCCCGACTAGCGAACTTACCTACGCAGTATTTT. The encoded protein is CSVDSRLANLPTQYF.

CDR3 sequence (DNA): TGCGCCAGCAGCCAAGGGGGCAATCAGCCCCAGCATTTT. Translated: CASSQGGNQPQHF. This rearrangement joins TRBV4-1 to TRBJ1-5, with D unclear. V was pared by 1 base and J by 2 bases, with 3 bases between. Per germline, CDR1 MGHRA and CDR2 YSYEKL. The CDR3 is made up of 13 amino acids.

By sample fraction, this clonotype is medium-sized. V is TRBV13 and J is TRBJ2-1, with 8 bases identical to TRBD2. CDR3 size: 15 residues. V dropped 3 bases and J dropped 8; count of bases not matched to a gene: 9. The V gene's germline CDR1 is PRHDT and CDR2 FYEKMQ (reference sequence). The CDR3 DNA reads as TGTGCCAGCAGCTTCACCGGGGGGGCCGGGGATGAGCAGTTCTTC. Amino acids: CASSFTGGAGDEQFF.

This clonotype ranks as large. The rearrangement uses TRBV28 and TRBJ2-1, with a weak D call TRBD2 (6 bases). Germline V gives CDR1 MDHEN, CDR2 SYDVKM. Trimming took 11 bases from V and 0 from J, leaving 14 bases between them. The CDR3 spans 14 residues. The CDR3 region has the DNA TGTGCCTCGATCGGGACTCCCTCCTACAATGAGCAGTTCTTC. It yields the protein CASIGTPSYNEQFF.

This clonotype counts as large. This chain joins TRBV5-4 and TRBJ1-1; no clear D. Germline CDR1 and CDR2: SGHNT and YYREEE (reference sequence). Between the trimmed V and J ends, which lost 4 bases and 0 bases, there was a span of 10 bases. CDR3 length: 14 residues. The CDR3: CASSQGRMNTEAFF. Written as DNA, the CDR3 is TGTGCCAGCAGCCAAGGACGGATGAACACTGAAGCTTTCTTT. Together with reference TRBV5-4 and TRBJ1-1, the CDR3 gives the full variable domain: ETGVTQSPTHLIKTRGQQVTLRCSSQSGHNTVSWYQQALGQGPQFIFQYYREEENGRGNFPPRFSGLQFPNYSSELNVNALELDDSALYLCASSQGRMNTEAFFGQGTRLTVV.

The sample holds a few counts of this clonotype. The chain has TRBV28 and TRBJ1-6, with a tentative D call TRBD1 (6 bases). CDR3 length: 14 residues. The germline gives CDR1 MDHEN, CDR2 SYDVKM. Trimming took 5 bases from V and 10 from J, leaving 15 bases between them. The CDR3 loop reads CASSRLGGGSPLHF. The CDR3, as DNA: TGTGCCAGCAGTCGGCTAGGGGGAGGGTCACCCCTCCACTTT.

The CDR3 DNA reads TGTGCCAGCAGCTTTTCAGGGGTAGACGAAGCTTTCTTT. Its protein is CASSFSGVDEAFF. This chain connects TRBV7-2 to TRBJ1-1; D is perhaps TRBD1 (6 bases). Per the germline V gene, CDR1 is SGHTA and CDR2 is FQGNSA. CDR3 length: 13 amino acids. Trimming removed 3 bases from V and 8 bases from J, with 13 bases in between.